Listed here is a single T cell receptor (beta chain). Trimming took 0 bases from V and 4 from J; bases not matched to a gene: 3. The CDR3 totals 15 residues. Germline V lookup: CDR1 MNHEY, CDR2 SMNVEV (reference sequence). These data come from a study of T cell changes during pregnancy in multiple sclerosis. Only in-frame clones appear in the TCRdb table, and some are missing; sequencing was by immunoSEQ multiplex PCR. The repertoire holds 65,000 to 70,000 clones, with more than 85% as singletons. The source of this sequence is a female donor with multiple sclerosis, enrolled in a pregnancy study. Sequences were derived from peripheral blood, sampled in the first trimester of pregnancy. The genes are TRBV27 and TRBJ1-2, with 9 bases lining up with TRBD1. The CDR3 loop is CASSLSGQGSYGYTF. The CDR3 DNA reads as TGTGCCAGCAGTTTATCGGGACAGGGTTCCTATGGCTACACCTTC.